This is a list of T cell receptor beta chains from one sample in a study of T cell clones after liver transplantation. The table came from immunoSEQ multiplex PCR; TCRdb's copy has only in-frame clones and leaves some out. The table has some 110,000 clones, 75% to 90% seen once. The sequences come from CD4+ T cells from blood, collected before liver transplant. Receptors were obtained from a human donor who received a liver transplant. Each CDR3 is given with its conserved first and last residue. Clone size is not always given. Where it is, it says once, few, many or a class for expanded clones.

v_gene	abundance	j_gene	CDR3aa
TRBV5-1	-	TRBJ2-5	CASSRGDRETQYF
TRBV7-4	once	TRBJ1-5	CASSLERGQGPYQPQHF
TRBV18	-	TRBJ1-5	CASSPGTGGFSNQPQHF
TRBV2	-	TRBJ2-3	CASSGTGGGTDTQYF
TRBV7-9	-	TRBJ2-2	CASGPEGGLLGELFF
TRBV30	-	TRBJ1-5	CAWSAPGVRQPQHF
TRBV5-1	-	TRBJ2-7	CASSPGYGDEQYF
TRBV7-3	once	TRBJ2-3	CASSPKQGYTQYF
TRBV19	-	TRBJ1-1	CASTDRVGNEAFF
TRBV19	once	TRBJ1-1	CASRVGRANTEAFF
TRBV7-9	-	TRBJ1-5	CASSPPGTGNQPQHF
TRBV4-1	-	TRBJ2-7	CASSQAGGIRYF
TRBV5-1	-	TRBJ2-2	CASSLIQDTGELFF
TRBV5-1	-	TRBJ2-3	CASSFSNPGGRRADTQYF
TRBV5-1	-	TRBJ1-6	CASSTGDTYLPLHF
TRBV7-8	-	TRBJ2-1	CASSLRDPGHGGKNEQFF
TRBV6-1	once	TRBJ2-3	CATVAGSTDTQYF
TRBV15	-	TRBJ2-6	CATSGGQGIAGANVLTF
TRBV5-1	once	TRBJ1-5	CASSPMAGNQPQHF
TRBV5-6	-	TRBJ1-2	CASSLVYRVTGGYTF
TRBV30	few	TRBJ1-1	CAWSVSPEAFF
TRBV5-1	-	TRBJ2-3	CASSSGGTEDTQYF
TRBV6-6	-	TRBJ1-1	CASRLPGINTEAFF
TRBV11-2	-	TRBJ2-1	CASSLVSNEQFF
TRBV19	-	TRBJ2-7	CASSIAGSGTPYYEQYF
TRBV4-3	-	TRBJ2-5	CASSHDRVQETQYF
TRBV7-8	-	TRBJ2-3	CASSFGHGQYF
TRBV6-5	few	TRBJ1-1	CASSGVFEAFF
TRBV30	-	TRBJ2-7	CAWSGTGGSYEQYF
TRBV5-1	-	TRBJ2-2	CASSAPMDTGELFF